This passage covers 2 T cell receptor beta chains from one sample sequenced in a study of shared clonotypes between healthy human individuals. The assay was immunoSEQ multiplex PCR, and TCRdb's table has in-frame clones only and misses some. The sample lists about 2 million clones, 85% to 95% occurring once. The sample consisted of naive CD4+ T cells sorted from blood. Subset denoted: CD45RA+ positively selected. All receptors derive from a man in his late teens or twenties in good health.

A note on this clone: A read error may explain this, as a much larger clone is one base away. This specimen includes other DNA sequences encoding the same CDR3. Written as DNA, the CDR3 is TGTGCCAGCAGCTTGGGTCTAGCGGGAGACACCGGGGAGCTGTTTTTT. This sequence encodes CASSLGLAGDTGELFF. The chain recombines TRBV5-4 with TRBJ2-2, with 10 bases matching TRBD2. In germline, CDR1 is SGHNT, CDR2 YYREEE (reference sequence). The V gene end was trimmed by 0 bases and the J gene end by 3 bases; junction bases not matched to a gene: 2. The CDR3 is 16 residues long.

The CDR3: CAWSVRTGTGELFF. In DNA form, the CDR3 reads TGTGCCTGGAGTGTTAGGACAGGTACCGGGGAGCTGTTTTTT. V gene TRBV30 combines with J gene TRBJ2-2; 7 nucleotides align to TRBD1. The CDR3 has 14 amino acids. The germline gives CDR1 GTSNPN, CDR2 SVGIG (reference sequence). J was trimmed by 5 bases and V by 0 bases; bases with no gene match: 3.